This T cell receptor beta chain stems from a study of blood T cells in healthy people across ages. Regarding the study as a whole: No one knew whether donors had CMV, which possibly confounded expanded clonotype changes.

From germline, CDR1 is MNHEY and CDR2 SMNVEV (reference sequence). The CDR3 is 14 residues long. V lost 4 bases and J lost 0, with 9 bases in between. A second PCR of 7 to 11 cycles used a sample-barcoded 5' primer and a J-beta primer mix. A template-switch adaptor that had 12 random nucleotides put a tag on each cDNA molecule. TCRdb re-derived calls from the 5' RACE reads in MiXCR, one entry per CDR3 protein. The sample has roughly 680,000 distinct CDR3 sequences, roughly 49% seen once. This clonotype was recorded many times. Its antigen is as yet unknown. Isolated PBMCs totaled at least 7 million in each sample. The authors extracted at least 6 micrograms of total RNA per sample.

Specimen: blood. This TCR was sampled from a woman aged 55 to 70 in good health. The chain carries TRBV27 and TRBJ2-5; D is unresolved. The CDR3, as DNA: TGTGCCAGCAGTTCCCTTATCGACCAAGAGACCCAGTACTTC. It codes for CASSSLIDQETQYF.